The source of this T cell receptor beta chain is a study of beta chain features in type 1 diabetes. Overall study findings and caveats: Fewer insertions but more deletions were seen at VDJ junctions in type 1 diabetes patients.

Regarding this clone: Its specificity is not known. This specimen includes other DNA sequences encoding the same CDR3.

Each sorted fraction was over 98% pure. V was clipped by 3 bases and J by 0 bases, with 6 bases between them. Germline V lookup: CDR1 MDHEN, CDR2 SYDVKM. This CDR3 has 14 residues. cDNA synthesis used the whole RNA isolate, giving expressed TCRB sequences. Reads from naive, central memory and regulatory T cell samples averaged about 3.8 million. Method: immunoSEQ multiplex PCR; TCRdb's copy keeps in-frame clones and lacks some. The sample carries about 470,000 clones, 30% recorded once. V gene TRBV28 combines with J gene TRBJ2-1, with TRBD1 as a possible D gene (6 bases). This TCR was sampled from a young man in good health. The sample consisted of naive CD4+ T cells from blood. The CDR3, as DNA: TGTGCCAGCAGTTTGACAGGCTCCTACAATGAGCAGTTCTTC. Its protein product is CASSLTGSYNEQFF. Complete variable domain (other parts from reference TRBV28 and TRBJ2-1): DVKVTQSSRYLVKRTGEKVFLECVQDMDHENMFWYRQDPGLGLRLIYFSYDVKMKEKGDIPEGYSVSREKKERFSLILESASTNQTSMYLCASSLTGSYNEQFFGPGTRLTVL.